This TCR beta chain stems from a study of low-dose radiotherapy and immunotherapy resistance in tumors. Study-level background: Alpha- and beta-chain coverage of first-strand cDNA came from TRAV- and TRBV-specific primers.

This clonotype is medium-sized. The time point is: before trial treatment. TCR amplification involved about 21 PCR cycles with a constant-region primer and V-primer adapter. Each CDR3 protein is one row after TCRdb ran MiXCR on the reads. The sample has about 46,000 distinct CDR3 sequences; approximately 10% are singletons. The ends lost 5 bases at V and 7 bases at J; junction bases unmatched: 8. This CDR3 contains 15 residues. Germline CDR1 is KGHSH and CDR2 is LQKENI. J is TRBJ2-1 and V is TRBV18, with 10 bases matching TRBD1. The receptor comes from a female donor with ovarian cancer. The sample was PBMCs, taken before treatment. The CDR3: CASSGSDRGLNEQFF. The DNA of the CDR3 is TGTGCCAGCTCAGGCTCGGACAGGGGGTTAAATGAGCAGTTCTTC.